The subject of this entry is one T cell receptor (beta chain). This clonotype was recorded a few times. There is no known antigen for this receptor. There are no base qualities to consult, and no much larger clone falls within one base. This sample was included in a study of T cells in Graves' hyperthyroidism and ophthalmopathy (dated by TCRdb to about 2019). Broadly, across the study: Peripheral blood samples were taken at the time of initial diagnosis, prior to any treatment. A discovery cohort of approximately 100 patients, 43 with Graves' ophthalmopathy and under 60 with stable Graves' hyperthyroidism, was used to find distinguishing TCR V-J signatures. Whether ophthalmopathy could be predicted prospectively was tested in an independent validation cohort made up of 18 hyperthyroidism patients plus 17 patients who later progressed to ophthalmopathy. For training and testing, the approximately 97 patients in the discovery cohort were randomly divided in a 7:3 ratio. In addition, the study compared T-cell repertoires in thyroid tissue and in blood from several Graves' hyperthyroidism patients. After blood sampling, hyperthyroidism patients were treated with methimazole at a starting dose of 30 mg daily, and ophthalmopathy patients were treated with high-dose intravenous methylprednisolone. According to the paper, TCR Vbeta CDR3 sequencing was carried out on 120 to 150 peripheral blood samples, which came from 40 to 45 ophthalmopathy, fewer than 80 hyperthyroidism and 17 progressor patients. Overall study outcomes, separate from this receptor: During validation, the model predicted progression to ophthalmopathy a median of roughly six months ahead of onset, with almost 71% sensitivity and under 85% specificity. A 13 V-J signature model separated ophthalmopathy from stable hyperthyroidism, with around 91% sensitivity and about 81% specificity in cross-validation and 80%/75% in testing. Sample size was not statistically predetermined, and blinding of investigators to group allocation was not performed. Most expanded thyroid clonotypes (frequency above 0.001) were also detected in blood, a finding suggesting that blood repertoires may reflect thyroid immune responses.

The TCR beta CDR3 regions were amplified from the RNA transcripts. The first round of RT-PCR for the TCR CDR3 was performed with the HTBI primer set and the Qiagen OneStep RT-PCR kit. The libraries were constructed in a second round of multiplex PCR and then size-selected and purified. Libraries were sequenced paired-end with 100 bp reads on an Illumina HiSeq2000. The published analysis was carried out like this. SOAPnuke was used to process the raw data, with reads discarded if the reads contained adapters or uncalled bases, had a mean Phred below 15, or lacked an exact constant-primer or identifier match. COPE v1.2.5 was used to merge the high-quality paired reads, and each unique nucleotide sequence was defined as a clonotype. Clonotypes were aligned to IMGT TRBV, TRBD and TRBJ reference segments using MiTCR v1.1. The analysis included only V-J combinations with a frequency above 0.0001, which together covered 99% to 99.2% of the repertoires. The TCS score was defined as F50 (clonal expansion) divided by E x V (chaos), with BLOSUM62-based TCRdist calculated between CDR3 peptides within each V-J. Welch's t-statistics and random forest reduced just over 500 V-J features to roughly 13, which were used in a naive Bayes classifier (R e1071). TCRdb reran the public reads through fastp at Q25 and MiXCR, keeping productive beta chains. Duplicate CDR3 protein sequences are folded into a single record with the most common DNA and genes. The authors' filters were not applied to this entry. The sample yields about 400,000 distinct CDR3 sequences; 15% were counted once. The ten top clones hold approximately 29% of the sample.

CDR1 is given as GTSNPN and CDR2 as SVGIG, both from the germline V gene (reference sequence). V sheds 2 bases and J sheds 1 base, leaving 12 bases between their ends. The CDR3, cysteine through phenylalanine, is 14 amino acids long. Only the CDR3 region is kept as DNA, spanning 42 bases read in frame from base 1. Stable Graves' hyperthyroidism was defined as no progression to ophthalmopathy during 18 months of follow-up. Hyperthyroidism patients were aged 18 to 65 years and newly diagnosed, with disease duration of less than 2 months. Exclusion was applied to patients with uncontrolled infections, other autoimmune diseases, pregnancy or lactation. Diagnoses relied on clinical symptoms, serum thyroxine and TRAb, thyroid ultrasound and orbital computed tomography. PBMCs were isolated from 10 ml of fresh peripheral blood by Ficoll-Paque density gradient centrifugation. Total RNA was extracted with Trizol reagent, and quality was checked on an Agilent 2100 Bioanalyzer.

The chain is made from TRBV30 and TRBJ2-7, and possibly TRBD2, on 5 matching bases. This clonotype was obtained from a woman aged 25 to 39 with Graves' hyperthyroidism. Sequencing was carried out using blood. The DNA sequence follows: TGTGCCTGGAGTAGGCTGGGAGTATCCTACGAGCAGTACTTC. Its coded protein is CAWSRLGVSYEQYF.